The next 5 T cell receptor beta chains were all read from a single sample in a study of response to subunit inactivated influenza vaccine. TCRdb ran MiXCR on the RT-PCR reads and lists one entry per CDR3 protein. The data hold hundreds of thousands of distinct CDR3 sequences, with approximately 10% observed a single time. These same data were also listed under a study on T cells expressing NK-cell markers. That publication notes: The authors generated TCR beta cDNA through 5'RACE template switching with UMIs.

The sample consisted of PBMCs from blood, taken on the day of vaccination. All receptors come from a man in his fifties who received an inactivated influenza vaccine.

The rearrangement joins TRBV2 to TRBJ2-7; possibly TRBD2 for D (6 bases). With 1 base removed from V and 0 bases from J, the gap between germline ends came to 13 bases. The germline CDR1 and CDR2 sequences are SNHLY and FYNNEI. CDR3 length: 16 amino acids. CDR3 sequence (DNA): TGTGCCAGCAGTGAAGGCGCCAGCGGGCCCTCCTACGAGCAGTACTTC. It is translated as CASSEGASGPSYEQYF.

This clonotype was counted a few times. This chain connects TRBV7-2 to TRBJ2-3; no definite D call. The V gene's germline CDR1 is SGHTA and CDR2 FQGNSA. CDR3 length equals 13 residues. V gave up 2 bases and J gave up 6 bases, with 9 bases separating them. In DNA, the CDR3 is TGTGCCAGCAGCTTAACCCTTTTGGATACGCAGTATTTT. It codes for CASSLTLLDTQYF.

The rearrangement joins TRBV4-3 to TRBJ1-4, with TRBD1 matching 7 bases. The CDR3 runs 15 residues. V was clipped by 2 bases and J by 3 bases; unmatched bases: 3. Germline CDR1 is LGHNA and CDR2 is YSLEER. CDR3 region: CASSQPGQPNEKLFF. The DNA of the CDR3 is TGCGCCAGCAGCCAACCGGGACAGCCTAATGAAAAACTGTTTTTT.

This sequence joins TRBV2 and TRBJ2-1; 13 bases match TRBD2. This CDR3 is built from 18 residues. CDR1 is SNHLY and CDR2 is FYNNEI in the germline V gene. With V trimmed by 5 bases and J by 5 bases, 12 bases remained unmatched. The DNA for the CDR3 is TGTGCCAGCAGTCGGCAGACCGGGACTAGCGGGGTACACAATGAGCAGTTCTTC. It specifies CASSRQTGTSGVHNEQFF.

This clonotype was recorded a few times. The rearrangement joins TRBV20-1 to TRBJ2-5; either TRBD1 or TRBD2 may fit D (5 bases each). The germline gives CDR1 DFQATT, CDR2 SNEGSKA (reference sequence). Trimming took off 3 bases at V and 5 bases at J, with 16 bases between the two ends. CDR3 length: 14 residues. CDR3 residues: CSARRGPSGETQYF. The CDR3 DNA follows: TGCAGTGCTAGGAGGGGCCCCTCGGGGGAGACCCAGTACTTC.